These T cell receptor beta chains were read from a single sample in a study of PD-L1 blockade in urothelial cancer. Some clones are missing from TCRdb's copy, which holds only in-frame ones; the method was immunoSEQ multiplex PCR. This table has 90,000 to 120,000 clones, around 82% appearing once. The sequences come from PBMCs, collected around atezolizumab (anti-PD-L1) treatment. These receptors were taken from a man aged 50 or older with urothelial cancer. Both conserved end residues are part of each CDR3. A D gene is named only where the DNA matches it firmly. For some rows the clone size is stated as once, few or many, or as a class when expanded; others skip it.

J: TRBJ1-4
V: TRBV5-1
size: NA
D: NA
DNA: TGCGCCAGCAGCCGGGGTGGGGGCACTAATGAAAAACTGTTTTTT
CDR3: CASSRGGGTNEKLFF

J: TRBJ2-6
V: TRBV15
size: NA
D: NA
DNA: TGTGCCACCAGCATACATGGCGGTTCCGGGGCCAACGTCCTGACTTTC
CDR3: CATSIHGGSGANVLTF

J: TRBJ1-6
V: TRBV18
size: NA
D: TRBD1
DNA: TGTGCCAGCTCACAGGGTTGGCAGGGGGGTAATTCACCCCTCCACTTT
CDR3: CASSQGWQGGNSPLHF

J: TRBJ2-7
V: TRBV5-1
size: NA
D: TRBD1
DNA: TGCGCCAGCAGCTTGGAGGGCCGGACAGGGTTCCACGAGCAGTACTTC
CDR3: CASSLEGRTGFHEQYF

J: TRBJ2-1
V: TRBV27
size: NA
D: NA
DNA: TGTGCCAGCAGTTTATATGGGAGGGGGAGGGGTTACAATGAGCAGTTCTTC
CDR3: CASSLYGRGRGYNEQFF

J: TRBJ1-6
V: TRBV5-4
size: NA
D: TRBD1
DNA: TGTGCCAGCAGCGAGGGAACCGGGACAGCTAGGTCACCCCTCCACTTT
CDR3: CASSEGTGTARSPLHF

J: TRBJ2-7
V: TRBV25-1
size: NA
D: TRBD2
DNA: TGTGCCACCACGGGAGTGAGCGGGGCTAGCTCCTACGAGCAGTACTTC
CDR3: CATTGVSGASSYEQYF

J: TRBJ2-2
V: TRBV11-1
size: once
D: NA
DNA: TGTGCCAGCAGATCAACAGGGCCTTACACCGGGGAGCTGTTTTTT
CDR3: CASRSTGPYTGELFF

J: TRBJ2-5
V: TRBV30
size: once
D: NA
DNA: TGTGCCGGCCACCAAGAGACCCAGTACTTC
CDR3: CAGHQETQYF

J: TRBJ2-1
V: TRBV28
size: NA
D: TRBD1
DNA: TGTGCCAGCAGTTCGGCAGGGGGCCCTCGGGAGCAGTTCTTC
CDR3: CASSSAGGPREQFF

J: TRBJ2-3
V: TRBV19
size: NA
D: TRBD2
DNA: TGTGCCAGTAGTAGCGGGAGGCCGACAGATACGCAGTATTTT
CDR3: CASSSGRPTDTQYF

J: TRBJ2-7
V: TRBV6-5
size: NA
D: TRBD1
DNA: TGTGCCAGCAGTCCCCGGTGGGACAGGGCCTACGAGCAGTACTTC
CDR3: CASSPRWDRAYEQYF

J: TRBJ1-1
V: TRBV11-1
size: NA
D: TRBD1
DNA: TGTGCCAGCAGCCCCCGACAGGGGGCGAGAACTGAAGCTTTCTTT
CDR3: CASSPRQGARTEAFF

J: TRBJ2-2
V: TRBV5-1
size: NA
D: TRBD2
DNA: TGCGCCAGCAGCCCTTATCTAGCGGGAGCGAACACCGGGGAGCTGTTTTTT
CDR3: CASSPYLAGANTGELFF

J: TRBJ2-1
V: TRBV6-1
size: NA
D: NA
DNA: TGTGCCAGCAGTGAAGTAGCAGGGAATGAGCAGTTCTTC
CDR3: CASSEVAGNEQFF

J: TRBJ2-7
V: TRBV6-1
size: NA
D: TRBD1
DNA: TGTGCCAGCAGACCGGACAGGGAAAACCCCTACGAGCAGTACTTC
CDR3: CASRPDRENPYEQYF

J: TRBJ2-1
V: TRBV5-1
size: NA
D: NA
DNA: TGCGCCAGCAGTTCAGGCGCGGTCTGGCAGGGGGGCAATGAGCAGTTCTTC
CDR3: CASSSGAVWQGGNEQFF

J: TRBJ2-7
V: TRBV20-1
size: NA
D: NA
DNA: TGCAGTGCTACCCAACCGGGGGAGCAGTACTTC
CDR3: CSATQPGEQYF

J: TRBJ2-1
V: TRBV7-9
size: NA
D: TRBD2
DNA: TGTGCCAGCAGCCCCGGACTAGCGGGACTCAATGAGCAGTTCTTC
CDR3: CASSPGLAGLNEQFF

J: TRBJ2-7
V: TRBV27
size: NA
D: TRBD1
DNA: TGTGCCAGCAGCGGGACAGGGTGGTACGAGCAGTACTTC
CDR3: CASSGTGWYEQYF

J: TRBJ2-4
V: TRBV19
size: once
D: NA
DNA: TGTGCCAGTAGGCGAAGGGGAGGAGTAGCCAAAAACATTCAGTACTTC
CDR3: CASRRRGGVAKNIQYF

J: TRBJ1-2
V: TRBV25-1
size: NA
D: NA
DNA: TGTGCCAGCAGTCCAGGGCATGGCTACACCTTC
CDR3: CASSPGHGYTF

J: TRBJ2-3
V: TRBV7-2
size: NA
D: NA
DNA: TGTGCCAGCAGCGGCGAGACACGGACAAGCACAGATACGCAGTATTTT
CDR3: CASSGETRTSTDTQYF

J: TRBJ1-2
V: TRBV6-5
size: NA
D: TRBD1
DNA: TGTGCCAGCAGTTACTCGGGACAGCACTATGGCTACACCTTC
CDR3: CASSYSGQHYGYTF

J: TRBJ1-6
V: TRBV5-1
size: NA
D: TRBD1
DNA: TGCGCCAGCAGCCCGGGGGACAGATCAAAACCCCTCCACTTT
CDR3: CASSPGDRSKPLHF

J: TRBJ2-3
V: TRBV28
size: NA
D: TRBD2
DNA: TGTGCCAGCAGCTCATCCCGGGGGGTAGGGGGCACAGATACGCAGTATTTT
CDR3: CASSSSRGVGGTDTQYF

J: TRBJ1-2
V: TRBV29-1
size: NA
D: TRBD1
DNA: TGCAGCACGACACAGGGGGTTGACTATGGCTACACCTTC
CDR3: CSTTQGVDYGYTF

J: TRBJ2-6
V: TRBV2
size: NA
D: NA
DNA: TGTGCCAGCAGGTTGGGGAGAGCGGGGGCCAACGTCCTGACTTTC
CDR3: CASRLGRAGANVLTF

J: TRBJ2-7
V: TRBV6-6
size: few
D: NA
DNA: TGTGCCAGCAGACCCAGCTCCTACGAGCAGTACTTC
CDR3: CASRPSSYEQYF

J: TRBJ1-4
V: TRBV5-1
size: NA
D: NA
DNA: TGCGCCAGCAGCTGGGGGGGGGAAGGAGAAAAACTGTTTTTT
CDR3: CASSWGGEGEKLFF

J: TRBJ2-1
V: TRBV18
size: NA
D: NA
DNA: TGTGCCAGCTCAGCCCGGGACACCAATTACAATGAGCAGTTCTTC
CDR3: CASSARDTNYNEQFF

J: TRBJ2-1
V: TRBV7-9
size: NA
D: TRBD2
DNA: TGTGCCAGCAGCGAAACTAGCGTACATGAGCAGTTCTTC
CDR3: CASSETSVHEQFF

J: TRBJ2-4
V: TRBV6-1
size: NA
D: NA
DNA: TGTGCCAGCAGTGAAGGCCAGCCTCGCGGCATTCAGTACTTC
CDR3: CASSEGQPRGIQYF

J: TRBJ2-7
V: TRBV9
size: once
D: NA
DNA: TGTGCCAGCAGCGGGCTAGGATCCTACGAGCAGTACTTC
CDR3: CASSGLGSYEQYF

J: TRBJ1-2
V: TRBV19
size: NA
D: TRBD1
DNA: TGTGCCAGTAGTACCCACCGAGCGACAGGGATGGATGGCTACACCTTC
CDR3: CASSTHRATGMDGYTF

J: TRBJ1-1
V: TRBV11-3
size: NA
D: NA
DNA: TGTGCCAGCAGCCCAGGGGTTGGCACTGAAGCTTTCTTT
CDR3: CASSPGVGTEAFF

J: TRBJ2-7
V: TRBV6-1
size: NA
D: TRBD1
DNA: TGTGCCAGCAGGACAGGGGTCCAACTCTACGAGCAGTACTTC
CDR3: CASRTGVQLYEQYF

J: TRBJ1-5
V: TRBV2
size: few
D: NA
DNA: TGTGCCAGCGGACTTCGGGGGGACCAGCCCCAGCATTTT
CDR3: CASGLRGDQPQHF

J: TRBJ2-1
V: TRBV7-3
size: NA
D: TRBD2
DNA: TGTGCCAGCAGCCCGGGGACTAGCGTCGATGAGCAGTTCTTC
CDR3: CASSPGTSVDEQFF

J: TRBJ2-7
V: TRBV23-1
size: NA
D: TRBD1
DNA: TGCGCCAGCAGTCTAGCCCCACCGGGACAGGGAGCCCACGAGCAGTACTTC
CDR3: CASSLAPPGQGAHEQYF

J: TRBJ2-1
V: TRBV5-1
size: NA
D: NA
DNA: TGCGCCAGCAGCCCCACAAGGTCGGGACTCCTCCCAAATGAGCAGTTCTTC
CDR3: CASSPTRSGLLPNEQFF

J: TRBJ1-2
V: TRBV6-5
size: NA
D: TRBD1
DNA: TGTGCCAGCAAGGGACAGGGAAACTCGGGCTATGGCTACACCTTC
CDR3: CASKGQGNSGYGYTF